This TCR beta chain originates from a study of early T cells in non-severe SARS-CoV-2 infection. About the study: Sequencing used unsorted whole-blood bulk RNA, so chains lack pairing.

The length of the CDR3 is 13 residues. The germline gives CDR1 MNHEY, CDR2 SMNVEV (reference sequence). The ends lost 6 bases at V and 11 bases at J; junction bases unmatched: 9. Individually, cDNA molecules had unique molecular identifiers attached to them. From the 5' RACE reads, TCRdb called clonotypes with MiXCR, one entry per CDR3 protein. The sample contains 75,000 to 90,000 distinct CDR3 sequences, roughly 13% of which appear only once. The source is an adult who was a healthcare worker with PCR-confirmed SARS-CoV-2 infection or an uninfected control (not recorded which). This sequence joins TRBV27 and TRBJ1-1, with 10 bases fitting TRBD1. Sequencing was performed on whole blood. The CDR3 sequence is CASSSTTGGPAFF. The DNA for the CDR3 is TGTGCCAGCAGCTCGACGACAGGGGGCCCTGCTTTCTTT.